What follows is one T cell receptor beta chain and its context. Assignment of participants to cohorts was predicated upon participant-reported clinical history. The CDR3 contains 13 residues. Germline V lookup: CDR1 SGHVS, CDR2 FQNEAQ. Trimming removed 5 bases from V and 5 bases from J, with 12 bases in between. Original data processing: Nucleated cell number was recorded as an estimate derived from reference gene primer amplification. TCRdb keeps only in-frame clones here, not all; method: immunoSEQ multiplex PCR. From that table come the V and J calls and clone size; the DNA was used to work out D and trimming. Among a few hundred thousand clones listed, 86% were seen once. This sample is part of a study of blood T cell repertoires in COVID-19. For the study at large: Symptom resolution, clearance, or two negative PCRs marked donors in Cohort 3 as recovered. PBMCs, B-cell-depleted T cells, or T cells were the source of the cDNA or gDNA that made up the material.

This TCR came from a woman in her fifties or sixties in a cohort exposed to, infected with or recovered from COVID-19 (not recorded which). The sample comprised PBMCs or T cells enriched from blood (not recorded which). The J gene is TRBJ1-2, the V gene TRBV7-8; D might be TRBD1 (6 bases). The CDR3: CASSHLTGYGYTF. DNA for the CDR3: TGTGCCAGCAGCCATCTCACAGGGTATGGCTACACCTTC. Combining the CDR3 with reference TRBV7-8 and TRBJ1-2 gives the whole variable domain GAGVSQSPRYKVAKRGQDVALRCDPISGHVSLFWYQQALGQGPEFLTYFQNEAQLDKSGLPSDRFFAERPEGSVSTLKIQRTQQEDSAVYLCASSHLTGYGYTFGSGTRLTVV.